This T cell receptor beta chain derives from a study of OX40 agonist ivuxolimab in advanced cancers. For context, the study as a whole: The costimulatory receptor OX40 (CD134) was targeted by ivuxolimab, a fully human IgG2 agonistic monoclonal antibody. Intravenous ivuxolimab was administered to patients every 2 weeks at six dose levels: 0.01, 0.1, 0.3, 1.5, 3 and 10 mg/kg. Among the roughly 52 dose-escalation patients, around 20 had hepatocellular carcinoma, approximately 15 melanoma, 9 renal cell carcinoma and 9 head and neck cancer. The dose-escalation cohort was 82.7% male with a mean age of about 58 years, ranging from 23 to 79. Patients were allowed to have had prior anti-PD-1, anti-PD-L1 or anti-CTLA-4 therapy, and around two fifths of the dose-escalation patients had been treated with checkpoint inhibitors. Partial responses were achieved by three dose-escalation patients, of whom one had hepatocellular carcinoma and two had cutaneous melanoma. Peripheral TCRbeta sequencing aimed to test whether ivuxolimab altered TCR sequence diversity and caused clonal T-cell expansion. The paper describes the monotherapy dose-escalation part (N ≈ 50 patients) of the phase I trial of ivuxolimab.

V loses 4 bases, J loses 10 bases, and the germline ends lie 15 bases apart. CDR1 and CDR2 were assigned from the germline V gene as SGHRS and YFSETQ. Including the terminal cysteine and phenylalanine, the CDR3 comprises 13 residues. Left in the record is the CDR3 DNA by itself, 39 bases read in frame from the first base. To note about this clone: Its antigen is unknown. No base-level quality is on record; no much larger clone is a single base apart.

Study-wide conclusions, independent of this receptor: Low levels of normalized T-cell clonal expansion were also seen in some patients who did not respond. At doses of 0.1 to 3.0 mg/kg, clonal expansion of both CD4+ and CD8+ blood T cells was observed from baseline to week 6. After ivuxolimab, more expanded clones were found on average in CD8+ T cells than in CD4+ T cells. In the 0.1-3.0 mg/kg groups, partial responders had among the lowest normalized peripheral clonal expansion, particularly in CD8+ T cells. The antigen specificity of the peripheral T cells that underwent clonal expansion was not determined.

The trial excluded patients who had a history of autoimmune disease or were on systemic immunosuppression. Peripheral blood for TCR sequencing was collected from all dose cohorts at baseline, on cycle 4 day 1, and on cycle 7 day 1. Samples were obtained from an open-label, multicenter, first-in-human phase I dose-escalation trial of ivuxolimab. Adults with locally advanced or metastatic melanoma, renal cell carcinoma, hepatocellular carcinoma or head and neck squamous cell carcinoma were enrolled in the trial. Before TCR sequencing, CD4+ and CD8+ T cells were separately sorted from peripheral blood. Genomic DNA was extracted from sorted cells for sequencing of the TCRbeta CDR3 region. The immunoSEQ Assay was used to sequence the TCRbeta CDR3 regions. TCRdb retrieved this table from immuneACCESS and kept in-frame rearrangements only. Not all clones are present; in checked studies, unresolved V genes account for under half, and no reason is known for the remainder. The sample table holds about 79,000 clones, of which 90% were seen once. The ten top clones hold 0.3% to 0.4% of the sample.

This clonotype was obtained from an adult with an advanced solid tumor such as melanoma, head and neck, liver or kidney cancer. This chain is built from TRBV5-1 and TRBJ2-1, with the D assignment possibly TRBD1 or TRBD2, given 5 matching bases for each. Sequenced here: CD4+ or CD8+ T cells sorted from blood, sampled in a trial of the OX40 agonist ivuxolimab. The CDR3 protein sequence reads: CASSTGTSGEQFF. The DNA sequence is TGCGCCAGCAGCACCGGGACGTCAGGCGAGCAGTTCTTC.